The 15 T cell receptor beta chains presented below share a single source sample, sequenced in a study of blood T cell repertoires in COVID-19. Profiled with immunoSEQ multiplex PCR; TCRdb holds only in-frame clones, not every one. The table lists about 160,000 clones, 75% to 90% of them singletons. The specimen was PBMCs or T cells enriched from blood (not recorded which). The receptors come from a woman aged 55-75 years who had recovered from COVID-19.

A few counts support this clone. The J gene is TRBJ2-7, the V gene TRBV3-1 (or the pseudogene TRBV3-2); D is unclear. Germline V gene sequence: CDR1 LGHDT, CDR2 YNNKEL (reference sequence). The length of the CDR3 is 17 residues. With 1 base removed from V and 0 bases from J, the gap between germline ends came to 16 bases. The CDR3 here is CASSQVPFKSGSYEQYF. The CDR3 nucleotides are TGTGCCAGCAGCCAAGTCCCGTTTAAATCGGGCTCCTACGAGCAGTACTTC.

This chain links TRBV4-1 with TRBJ1-2; 9 nucleotides line up with TRBD1. Germline V gene lookup returns CDR1 MGHRA and CDR2 YSYEKL. The CDR3 is made up of 19 amino acids. After removal of 0 bases from V and 1 base from J, the junction contained 12 bases not matched to a gene. The CDR3 region is CASSQEGFPTGGGNYGYTF. In nucleotides, the CDR3 is TGCGCCAGCAGCCAAGAGGGGTTCCCGACAGGGGGAGGTAACTATGGCTACACCTTC.

The chain couples TRBV2 to TRBJ2-4; 9 bases are a match to TRBD1. The CDR3 loop spans 19 amino acids. The V gene's germline CDR1 is SNHLY and CDR2 FYNNEI. V shed 0 bases, J shed 0 bases, and the junction held 9 bases outside the gene matches. The CDR3 nucleotides read TGTGCCAGCAGTGAAGCCCGAGGGACAGGGAGTATAGCCAAAAACATTCAGTACTTC. Protein: CASSEARGTGSIAKNIQYF.

This chain connects TRBV30 to TRBJ2-5; 8 nucleotides agree with TRBD1. The V gene's germline CDR1 is GTSNPN and CDR2 SVGIG (reference sequence). V gave up 0 bases and J gave up 1 base; unmatched junction bases: 7. The CDR3 is made up of 16 amino acids. Here the CDR3 DNA reads TGTGCCTGGAGTGTAAGACAGGGGCGGCCCCAAGAGACCCAGTACTTC. This sequence encodes CAWSVRQGRPQETQYF.

The chain carries TRBV3-1 (or the pseudogene TRBV3-2) and TRBJ2-1, with D uncertain. Germline assignment: CDR1 LGHDT and CDR2 YNNKEL (reference sequence). V was clipped by 1 base and J by 4 bases, with 5 bases between them. This CDR3 has 13 amino acids. DNA of the CDR3: TGTGCCAGCAGCCAAGGGGCTTACAATGAGCAGTTCTTC. It specifies CASSQGAYNEQFF.

This sequence joins TRBV18 and TRBJ1-2, with a weak D call TRBD1 (5 bases). Looked up from germline, CDR1 is KGHSH and CDR2 is LQKENI. This CDR3 has 14 amino acids. With 2 bases removed from V and 6 bases from J, the gap between germline ends came to 13 bases. CDR3 coding DNA: TGTGCCAGCTCACCAAATCAGGGTCGGGATGGCTACACCTTC. Its translation is CASSPNQGRDGYTF.

The V and J genes are TRBV4-1 and TRBJ1-4; no firm D call. The CDR3 spans 15 residues. CDR1 and CDR2 (germline): MGHRA, YSYEKL. V was clipped by 0 bases and J by 0 bases, with 5 bases between them. CDR3 protein: CASSQDAATNEKLFF. DNA for the CDR3: TGCGCCAGCAGCCAAGATGCAGCAACTAATGAAAAACTGTTTTTT.

The sample holds one count of this clone. This rearrangement joins TRBV5-4 to TRBJ2-3; D may be TRBD2 (6 bases). The CDR3 is 14 amino acids. Per germline, CDR1 SGHNT and CDR2 YYREEE (reference sequence). Between the trimmed V and J ends, which lost 7 bases and 2 bases, there was a span of 14 bases. The CDR3 bases are TGTGCCAGCTCCGAGCCGGGAGCCACAGATACGCAGTATTTT. Amino acid sequence: CASSEPGATDTQYF.

This chain links TRBV6-5 with TRBJ2-5; D is unresolved. CDR3 size: 11 residues. V was trimmed by 7 bases and J by 5 bases, leaving 8 bases between them. In germline, CDR1 is MNHEY, CDR2 SVGAGI. CDR3 DNA: TGTGCCAGCAACCAGTGGGAGACCCAGTACTTC. As protein: CASNQWETQYF.

J is TRBJ2-7 and V is TRBV2, with a possible D match to TRBD1 (6 bases). The germline V gene has CDR1 SNHLY and CDR2 FYNNEI. Trimming shortened V by 2 bases and J by 2 bases, and 10 bases separated the two germline ends. This CDR3 spans 14 amino acids. The CDR3 loop reads CASSESRGTYEQYF. In DNA form, the CDR3 reads TGTGCCAGCAGTGAAAGTAGGGGGACCTACGAGCAGTACTTC.

The chain couples TRBV5-4 to TRBJ1-2; 9 bases align to TRBD1. The CDR3 has 14 residues. Germline trimming cut 4 bases from V and 4 bases from J; bases unmatched to any gene: 5. The germline gives CDR1 SGHNT, CDR2 YYREEE (reference sequence). The CDR3 nucleotides are TGTGCCAGCAGCCCACCGACAGGGGGCTATGGCTACACCTTC. It encodes CASSPPTGGYGYTF.

The chain recombines TRBV5-1 with TRBJ2-3, with D maybe TRBD2 (5 bases). Trimming cost V 2 bases and J 2 bases, with 12 bases left between them. CDR3 length equals 15 residues. Germline V gives CDR1 SGHRS, CDR2 YFSETQ. For the CDR3, the DNA is TGCGCCAGCAGCTTCCGAGGGTCCTACACAGATACGCAGTATTTT. Protein product: CASSFRGSYTDTQYF.

This clone was picked up a small number of times. The chain employs TRBV15 and TRBJ2-1; 10 bases match TRBD2. CDR1 and CDR2 (germline): LNHNV, YYDKDF (reference sequence). After removal of 5 bases from V and 0 bases from J, the junction contained 4 bases not matched to a gene. The CDR3 length is 16 residues. The CDR3 coding sequence is TGTGCCACCAGCGTTGGACTAGCGGCCTCCTACAATGAGCAGTTCTTC. It codes for CATSVGLAASYNEQFF.

The chain carries TRBV7-8 and TRBJ2-7; 9 bases match TRBD2. V lost 5 bases to trimming and J lost 2 bases; unmatched junction nucleotides: 7. Looked up from germline, CDR1 is SGHVS and CDR2 is FQNEAQ. This CDR3 spans 15 amino acids. The CDR3 is CASSPSSGATYEQYF. Written as DNA, the CDR3 is TGTGCCAGCAGCCCCTCTAGCGGGGCTACCTACGAGCAGTACTTC.

V gene TRBV30 combines with J gene TRBJ2-2, with 9 bases fitting TRBD1. Germline assignment: CDR1 GTSNPN and CDR2 SVGIG (reference sequence). V lost 4 bases to trimming and J lost 9 bases; unmatched junction nucleotides: 6. This CDR3 contains 13 residues. The CDR3 sequence is CAWKLQGARELFF. The CDR3, as DNA: TGTGCCTGGAAATTACAGGGGGCCCGGGAGCTGTTTTTT.